What follows are 9 T cell receptor beta chains derived from one specimen sequenced in a study of immune cell composition in non-small cell lung cancer. TCRdb's copy holds only in-frame clones and misses some; the assay was immunoSEQ multiplex PCR. The repertoire holds 2,000 to 2,500 clones, with roughly four fifths as singletons. These data also formed part of another study, on CD4 T cells in lung cancer.

Material for sequencing was lung tumor tissue. These receptors all stem from a human donor with non-small cell lung cancer.

The gene calls are TRBV19 and TRBJ1-1, with TRBD1 identical over 7 bases. Per the germline V gene, CDR1 is LNHDA and CDR2 is SQIVND (reference sequence). V gave up 7 bases and J gave up 0 bases; unmatched junction bases: 11. The CDR3 consists of 16 residues. CDR3 sequence reads: CASTSLTGHMNTEAFF. CDR3 sequence (DNA): TGTGCCAGTACTTCATTGACAGGGCACATGAACACTGAAGCTTTCTTT.

The chain links TRBV28 to TRBJ1-1, with 7 nucleotides matching TRBD1. J lost 8 bases, V lost 7 bases, and 4 bases had no gene match. In germline, CDR1 is MDHEN, CDR2 SYDVKM. The CDR3 is 11 residues long. In DNA, the CDR3 is TGTGCCAGCATTCCACAGGGGGAAGCTTTCTTT. Amino acids: CASIPQGEAFF.

The chain has TRBV5-8 and TRBJ2-1, with 9 positions matching TRBD2. From germline, CDR1 is SGHTS and CDR2 YDEGEE. V shed 4 bases and J 4 bases; nucleotides not matched to a gene: 9. CDR3 length equals 16 residues. CDR3 sequence reads: CASSGGLAGRYNEQFF. In DNA form, the CDR3 reads TGTGCCAGCAGCGGGGGGCTAGCGGGACGGTACAATGAGCAGTTCTTC. The whole variable domain, remainder taken from reference TRBV5-8 and TRBJ2-1, is EAGVTQSPTHLIKTRGQQATLRCSPISGHTSVYWYQQALGLGLQFLLWYDEGEERNRGNFPPRFSGRQFPNYSSELNVNALELEDSALYLCASSGGLAGRYNEQFFGPGTRLTVL.

Only a few counts were recorded for this clone. The chain uses TRBV19 and TRBJ2-3, with D possibly matching TRBD2 (6 bases). CDR3 length: 15 residues. CDR1 is LNHDA, CDR2 SQIVND, per germline (reference sequence). V lost 6 bases to trimming and J lost 3 bases, with 16 bases between them. CDR3 bases: TGTGCCAGTAGATCACTCGGGAGTCCGACAGATACGCAGTATTTT. Protein sequence: CASRSLGSPTDTQYF.

The chain carries TRBV29-1 and TRBJ1-1; D might be TRBD1 (5 bases). CDR3 size: 10 residues. Germline V CDR1 and CDR2: SQVTM, ANQGSEA. Trimming stripped 6 bases from V and 8 bases from J, with 10 bases between. The CDR3 coding sequence is TGCAGCGTGCAGACAGTGGAAGCTTTCTTT. Translated: CSVQTVEAFF. Full variable domain (missing parts from reference TRBV29-1 and TRBJ1-1): SAVISQKPSRDICQRGTSLTIQCQVDSQVTMMFWYRQQPGQSLTLIATANQGSEATYESGFVIDKFPISRPNLTFSTLTVSNMSPEDSSIYLCSVQTVEAFFGQGTRLTVV.

The rearrangement joins TRBV11-1 to TRBJ1-1; a possible D gene is TRBD1 (6 bases). Germline assignment: CDR1 SGHAT and CDR2 FQDESV (reference sequence). The CDR3 spans 14 residues. The germline V and J ends were trimmed by 3 bases and 1 base, with 9 bases remaining between them. The CDR3 region has the DNA TGTGCCAGCAGCTTGGGCAGGGGGAACACTGAAGCTTTCTTT. This gives the protein CASSLGRGNTEAFF.

The V call is TRBV5-4, the J call TRBJ2-3; 8 nucleotides match TRBD2. Unmatched junction bases numbered 5, after V lost 2 bases and J lost 3 bases. This CDR3 comprises 15 residues. From germline, CDR1 is SGHNT and CDR2 YYREEE (reference sequence). DNA of the CDR3: TGTGCCAGCAGCTTAGTCGGGAGGGCAACAGATACGCAGTATTTT. Its protein is CASSLVGRATDTQYF.

The chain carries TRBV27 and TRBJ1-6; possibly TRBD1 for D (5 bases). The CDR3 runs to 16 residues. V was clipped by 5 bases and J by 9 bases, with 20 bases between them. Germline assignment: CDR1 MNHEY and CDR2 SMNVEV (reference sequence). CDR3 DNA sequence: TGTGCCAGCAGTCTAGCGGAGAGGGGCCTGGGTTCACCCCTCCACTTT. The encoded protein is CASSLAERGLGSPLHF.

The genes are TRBV7-6 and TRBJ1-2, with D possibly matching TRBD1 (5 bases). Trimming stripped 2 bases from V and 3 bases from J, with 10 bases between. This CDR3 region has 14 residues. Germline CDR1 reads SGHVS; CDR2 reads FNYEAQ. The DNA of the CDR3 is TGTGCCAGCAGCTTACAGGGCGGTGACTATGGCTACACCTTC. It codes for CASSLQGGDYGYTF.